This T cell receptor (beta chain) was profiled in a study of vaccination and CD4 T cells after COVID-19. Study details: Overlapping spike pools from SARS-CoV-2 and HCoV-NL63, HCoV-OC43 and HCoV-229E served as culture stimuli. Each of the control cultures got a CEFX pool, an HIV-1 Nef pool, or no peptide.

CD4+ T cells that had been cultured provided DNA sequenced with the Oncomine TCR Beta short-read assay. TCRdb ran MiXCR on the PCR reads and lists one entry per CDR3 protein. The sample holds about 20,000 distinct CDR3 sequences, roughly 50% seen once. V lost 3 bases and J lost 5, with 9 bases in between. The length of the CDR3 is 12 residues. Germline CDR1 DFQATT, CDR2 SNEGSKA (reference sequence). This sample's treatment: roughly 10-day PBMC culture with coronavirus spike peptide pools or control peptides (ViraFEST assay). Details on this clonotype: Its specificity is not known.

Sequencing used CD4+ T cells from blood, cultured in vitro. The V gene is TRBV20-1, the J gene TRBJ2-3; D unclear. The receptor comes from a human donor who had recovered from COVID-19. This CDR3 is CSARGSGDTQYF. DNA of the CDR3: TGCAGTGCTAGGGGAAGTGGAGATACGCAGTATTTT.